The sequence of this TCR beta chain was determined in a study of blood T cell repertoires in COVID-19. Germline CDR1 reads LGHDT; CDR2 reads YNNKEL (reference sequence). The CDR3 sequence is 16 residues long. V was shortened by 5 bases and J by 0 bases, with 14 bases between the two germline ends. TCRdb's table, derived via immunoSEQ multiplex PCR, lists solely in-frame clones and lacks some. Of around 110,000 clones detected, 86% appear once; the ten largest clones hold about 4.7%. The receptor comes from a man aged 35-49 years with acute or convalescent COVID-19. This chain uses TRBV3-1 (or the pseudogene TRBV3-2) with TRBJ1-3; TRBD1 is a possible D gene (6 bases). The sample consisted of peripheral blood. The CDR3 region is CASSENHRDSGNTIYF. The DNA for the CDR3 is TGTGCCAGCAGCGAGAATCACAGGGACTCTGGAAACACCATATATTTT.